This is a list of T cell receptor beta chains from one sample in a study of blood T cell repertoires in COVID-19. The data were produced by immunoSEQ multiplex PCR, yet TCRdb's version contains in-frame clones alone and is incomplete. The repertoire includes about 81,000 clones, approximately 80% of them detected once, and 10% to 15% sits in the top ten. The sequenced sample consisted of peripheral blood. These receptors all come from a human donor in a cohort sampled during active COVID-19. CDR3s include the opening cysteine and the closing phenylalanine or tryptophan. D genes are given only for firm matches. Part of the rows lack a size; the others show once, few, many or a class for expanded clones.

cdr3_aa cdr3_nt v_call clone_size d_call j_call
CASSPQGFGQPQHF TGTGCCAGTAGTCCCCAGGGGTTCGGTCAGCCCCAGCATTTT TRBV19 - - TRBJ1-5
CASSSAGPFYEQYF TGTGCCAGCAGCTCCGCAGGGCCATTCTACGAGCAGTACTTC TRBV7-2 - - TRBJ2-7
CASSDELAGTYNEQFF TGCGCCAGCAGCGATGAATTAGCGGGGACCTACAATGAGCAGTTCTTC TRBV5-1 - TRBD2 TRBJ2-1
CASSMWGQGYEQYF TGTGCCAGTAGTATGTGGGGACAGGGCTACGAGCAGTACTTC TRBV19 - TRBD1 TRBJ2-7
CASSVGQTYNEQFF TGTGCCAGTAGTGTGGGACAGACCTACAATGAGCAGTTCTTC TRBV19 - TRBD1 TRBJ2-1
CASSSGTGGYTF TGTGCCAGCAGCTCCGGTACAGGAGGCTACACCTTC TRBV6-4 - - TRBJ1-2
CASRGTGASDGYTF TGTGCCAGCAGGGGGACAGGGGCTTCCGATGGCTACACCTTC TRBV2 - TRBD1 TRBJ1-2
CASSFSAGVTDTQYF TGTGCCAGCAGCTTTTCGGCGGGGGTGACAGATACGCAGTATTTT TRBV11-2 few TRBD2 TRBJ2-3
CASSPRQGMNTEAFF TGTGCCAGCAGCCCCCGACAGGGGATGAACACTGAAGCTTTCTTT TRBV11-3 - TRBD1 TRBJ1-1
CASSRQGAKNNEQFF TGTGCCAGCAGTCGCCAGGGGGCCAAAAACAATGAGCAGTTCTTC TRBV2 - TRBD1 TRBJ2-1
CASSLDSYNEQFF TGCGCCAGCAGCCTTGACAGTTACAATGAGCAGTTCTTC TRBV5-1 - - TRBJ2-1
CSARVSEAFF TGCAGTGCTAGAGTCTCTGAAGCTTTCTTT TRBV20-1 - - TRBJ1-1
CASSVGETGAPYEQYF TGTGCCAGCAGCGTAGGCGAGACAGGGGCCCCCTACGAGCAGTACTTC TRBV9 - TRBD1 TRBJ2-7
CASSFRSAGPAFF TGTGCCAGCAGCTTCAGATCGGCAGGGCCGGCTTTCTTT TRBV9 - - TRBJ1-1